The 8 T cell receptor beta chains below all came from one sample that was sequenced in a study of glioma-infiltrating T cells after dendritic cell vaccination. Time point noted: after dendritic cell vaccination, including at tumor progression/relapse. TCRdb's table, derived via immunoSEQ multiplex PCR, lists solely in-frame clones and lacks some. The data contain some 90,000 clones, roughly 77% of them singletons. Sequenced here: blood, sampled after dendritic cell vaccination. The source is a human donor with glioblastoma.

CDR3 in DNA: TGCGCCAGCAGCCAAGTTGGACAGGTGTACACTGAAGCTTTCTTT. Protein sequence: CASSQVGQVYTEAFF. V usage is TRBV4-1 and J usage is TRBJ1-1, with 7 bases lining up with TRBD1. Trimming removed 1 base from V and 3 bases from J; junction bases left unmatched: 5. This CDR3 comprises 15 residues. The germline V gene encodes CDR1 MGHRA and CDR2 YSYEKL.

This clone was seen only once. The chain is built from TRBV5-1 and TRBJ1-1; the match to TRBD1 covers 7 bases. The germline V gene has CDR1 SGHRS and CDR2 YFSETQ. The CDR3 extends over 16 amino acids. The trim removed 1 base at V and 6 bases at J, leaving 12 bases unmatched. The CDR3 nucleotides are TGCGCCAGCAGCTTGTTCCCAGGGGGTGTGAAGCCTGAAGCTTTCTTT. It encodes CASSLFPGGVKPEAFF.

The genes are TRBV19 and TRBJ2-1; D uncertain. Germline V gives CDR1 LNHDA, CDR2 SQIVND (reference sequence). This CDR3 is 18 amino acids long. V gave up 0 bases and J gave up 4 bases, with 19 bases separating them. The CDR3 region is CASSIDPLRIAAYNEQFF. CDR3 sequence (DNA): TGTGCCAGTAGTATAGATCCTTTGAGAATAGCTGCTTACAATGAGCAGTTCTTC.

The J gene is TRBJ1-5, the V gene TRBV6-5, with 9 bases matching TRBD1. CDR3 length: 13 residues. The germline V gene has CDR1 MNHEY and CDR2 SVGAGI. Unmatched junction bases numbered 5, after V lost 10 bases and J lost 4 bases. CDR3 DNA sequence: TGTGCCAACTACAGGGGGCAGAATCAGCCCCAGCATTTT. It is translated as CANYRGQNQPQHF.

V usage is TRBV18 and J usage is TRBJ2-5; 9 bases are a match to TRBD2. Germline CDR1 and CDR2: KGHSH and LQKENI. CDR3 length: 14 residues. V lost 2 bases and J lost 5; bases outside the gene matches: 3. CDR3 in amino acids: CASSPAGGPETQYF. The DNA for the CDR3 is TGTGCCAGCTCACCAGCGGGGGGGCCGGAGACCCAGTACTTC.

V usage is TRBV7-9 and J usage is TRBJ1-4; 8 bases line up with TRBD1. Germline CDR1 reads SEHNR; CDR2 reads FQNEAQ (reference sequence). V lost 5 bases to trimming and J lost 0 bases; unmatched junction nucleotides: 2. This CDR3 is 15 amino acids long. The CDR3 bases are TGTGCCAGCAGCCAGGGGGCAGCAACTAATGAAAAACTGTTTTTT. Residues: CASSQGAATNEKLFF.

This chain uses TRBV2 with TRBJ2-7, with TRBD1 matching 7 bases. CDR1 and CDR2 (germline): SNHLY, FYNNEI. The junction had 9 bases not matched to a gene; V was cut back by 8 bases and J by 2 bases. CDR3 length equals 14 residues. The CDR3 is CASPKGQGAYEQYF. For the CDR3, the DNA is TGTGCCAGCCCCAAGGGGCAGGGGGCCTACGAGCAGTACTTC.

The rearrangement uses TRBV5-1 and TRBJ1-6, with TRBD1 as a possible D gene (6 bases). There are 19 residues in the CDR3. Looked up from germline, CDR1 is SGHRS and CDR2 is YFSETQ. The ends were cut back, 1 base at V and 0 bases at J, with 17 bases in the middle. The CDR3 DNA is TGCGCCAGCAGCTTGAGTGGACAGAAGATAAGCTCCTATAATTCACCCCTCCACTTT. This sequence encodes CASSLSGQKISSYNSPLHF.